One and the same sample provided the 11 T cell receptor beta chains below, sequenced in a study of cytomegalovirus exposure and HLA in healthy donors. The primer mix had 60 Vbeta and 13 Jbeta primers. Libraries were prepared by immunoSEQ multiplex PCR; TCRdb keeps only in-frame clonotypes and omits some of them. Of some 140,000 clones listed, approximately 74% are singletons. Sequencing input: PBMCs. These receptors all come from a man aged 18 to 29 in good health and CMV-seronegative.

The table lists this clone with a few counts. This rearrangement joins TRBV6-5 to TRBJ1-1, with 9 positions matching TRBD1. The CDR3 sequence is 14 residues long. V trimming: 1 base; J trimming: 6 bases; junction bases outside the gene matches: 3. The germline V gene has CDR1 MNHEY and CDR2 SVGAGI. DNA for the CDR3: TGTGCCAGCAGTTACTGGGGACAGGGCCCTGAAGCTTTCTTT. This sequence encodes CASSYWGQGPEAFF.

This clone was detected a few times. Other DNA sequences from this sample encode an identical CDR3 as well. This chain links TRBV4-1 with TRBJ2-5; D is possibly TRBD1 (6 bases). Germline V gives CDR1 MGHRA, CDR2 YSYEKL. CDR3 length: 14 residues. With 3 bases removed from V and 2 bases from J, the gap between germline ends came to 10 bases. CDR3 protein: CASSQTGLQETQYF. DNA of the CDR3: TGCGCCAGCAGCCAGACAGGACTGCAAGAGACCCAGTACTTC.

The chain joins TRBV21-1 to TRBJ2-7; TRBD2, the D gene given by the table, was not confirmed from the DNA. TRBV21-1 is reported as a pseudogene. CDR3 length equals 13 residues. The chain's CDR3 is CASSASGEGEQYV. CDR3 DNA: TGTGCCAGCAGCGCTTCAGGGGAGGGCGAGCAGTACGTC.

This chain joins TRBV7-9 and TRBJ1-2, with D possibly being TRBD1 (6 bases). CDR3 length: 14 residues. From germline, CDR1 is SEHNR and CDR2 FQNEAQ (reference sequence). With 1 base removed from V and 4 bases from J, the gap between germline ends came to 10 bases. The CDR3 DNA reads as TGTGCCAGCAGCTTAGACCAGGGGAGCTATGGCTACACCTTC. Translated: CASSLDQGSYGYTF.

This clone came up once. The V gene is TRBV5-1, the J gene TRBJ2-1; 9 bases agree with TRBD1. CDR3 length equals 16 residues. Germline lookup yields CDR1 SGHRS and CDR2 YFSETQ. Losses at the gene ends were 6 bases for V and 4 bases for J; bases not matched to a gene: 11. The CDR3 coding sequence is TGCGCCAGCACGGTGGCGGGGACAGGGAGGTACAATGAGCAGTTCTTC. It specifies CASTVAGTGRYNEQFF. Based on the CDR3 plus reference TRBV5-1 and TRBJ2-1, the full variable domain is KAGVTQTPRYLIKTRGQQVTLSCSPISGHRSVSWYQQTPGQGLQFLFEYFSETQRNKGNFPGRFSGRQFSNSRSEMNVSTLELGDSALYLCASTVAGTGRYNEQFFGPGTRLTVL.

The V gene is TRBV19, the J gene TRBJ1-2; D call uncertain. Germline CDR1 LNHDA, CDR2 SQIVND (reference sequence). The CDR3 runs 15 residues. Trimming shortened V by 7 bases and J by 3 bases, and 18 bases separated the two germline ends. The CDR3 protein is CASKSVGGNDYGYTF. The CDR3 DNA follows: TGTGCCAGTAAATCAGTCGGCGGCAACGACTATGGCTACACCTTC.

Notes on this clone: A read error may produce the germline difference seen at one junction end. The rearrangement uses TRBV4-2 and TRBJ2-4; 7 bases match TRBD1. The CDR3 length is 19 residues. CDR1 is LGHNA and CDR2 is YNFKEQ in the germline V gene. The CDR3 nucleotides are TGTGCCAGCAGCCAAGACCCGCCTCAGGAGACAGGGCGAAAAAACAGTCAGTACTTC. Translation gives CASSQDPPQETGRKNSQYF.

This clone has a handful of counts. The rearrangement uses TRBV28 and TRBJ1-4; TRBD1 matches 7 bases. The germline V gene has CDR1 MDHEN and CDR2 SYDVKM. CDR3 length equals 13 residues. V trimming: 11 bases; J trimming: 7 bases; junction bases outside the gene matches: 10. The CDR3 loop reads CAGKDRLTEKLFF. CDR3 sequence (DNA): TGTGCCGGAAAGGACAGGTTGACTGAAAAACTGTTTTTT.

This sequence joins TRBV29-1 and TRBJ2-3; D is unresolved. CDR3 length equals 11 residues. Germline values: CDR1 SQVTM, CDR2 ANQGSEA. V lost 5 bases to trimming and J lost 4 bases, with 7 bases between them. CDR3 in amino acids: CSVSPSDTQYF. CDR3 in DNA: TGCAGCGTTTCCCCTTCAGATACGCAGTATTTT.

The chain combines TRBV5-4 with TRBJ1-1; D might be TRBD1 (6 bases). Germline CDR1 and CDR2: SGHNT and YYREEE (reference sequence). Trimming stripped 4 bases from V and 4 bases from J, with 14 bases between. This CDR3 comprises 14 residues. The CDR3 sequence is CASSPPDRSTEAFF. The CDR3 region has the DNA TGTGCCAGCAGCCCTCCGGACAGAAGCACTGAAGCTTTCTTT.

A note on this clone: One end of the junction does not line up with germline, which may come from a read error. Distinct nucleotide sequences in the sample also encode this CDR3. V gene TRBV11-3 combines with J gene TRBJ1-3; a weak D match, TRBD1 (5 bases). Germline CDR1 and CDR2: SGHNT and YENEEA. This CDR3 has 15 amino acids. CDR3 protein: CASSSGSSAGNTIYF. The CDR3 region has the DNA TGCGCCAGCAGCTCAGGGTCTTCGGCTGGAAACACCATATATTTT.